This TCR beta chain was sequenced for a study of PD-L1 blockade in urothelial cancer. About the research overall: Treatment start was followed by blood analysis at 3 weeks (second dose) and again at 6 weeks. Median T cell yield per blood sample was 140,000 to 150,000 cells.

Germline CDR1 and CDR2: SGHAT and FQNNGV. There are 12 residues in the CDR3. Losses at the gene ends were 1 base for V and 15 bases for J; bases not matched to a gene: 6. The assay was immunoSEQ multiplex PCR, and TCRdb's table has in-frame clones only and misses some. The sample holds approximately 71,000 clones; less than 90% are singletons and the top ten take roughly 3.4%. Here the sequenced sample was PBMCs, taken around atezolizumab (anti-PD-L1) treatment. This sequence joins TRBV11-2 and TRBJ2-1; 7 positions match TRBD2. The receptor was isolated from a man between 60 and 75 years old with urothelial cancer. DNA for the CDR3: TGTGCCAGCAGCTTAGGGCAGGTAGCGGGGTTCTTC. It encodes CASSLGQVAGFF.